The 20 T cell receptor beta chains below come from one sample, sequenced in a study of response to subunit inactivated influenza vaccine. MiXCR was run by TCRdb on the RT-PCR reads, yielding one entry per CDR3 protein. Of 630,000 or so distinct CDR3 sequences in the sample, approximately 14% were seen once. The sample consisted of PBMCs from blood, taken 11 to 12 days after vaccination. These receptors came from a man aged 50 to 60 who received an inactivated influenza vaccine.

This clonotype was found a few times. J is TRBJ2-3 and V is TRBV20-1; 9 bases are shared with TRBD1. This CDR3 has 16 residues. The V segment lost 2 bases and the J segment 4 bases; nucleotides outside the gene matches: 10. Germline V gene lookup returns CDR1 DFQATT and CDR2 SNEGSKA (reference sequence). The CDR3 sequence is CSARFRDRDFSDTQYF. The DNA for the CDR3 is TGCAGTGCTAGATTCCGGGACAGGGATTTCTCAGATACGCAGTATTTT.

CDR3 DNA sequence: TGCAGCGCCGGACAGAATTTGAACACTGAAGCTTTCTTT. Its translation: CSAGQNLNTEAFF. The chain couples TRBV29-1 to TRBJ1-1; weak D call: TRBD1 (6 bases). Per the germline V gene, CDR1 is SQVTM and CDR2 is ANQGSEA. The CDR3 length is 13 residues. V was shortened by 7 bases and J by 0 bases, with 12 bases between the two germline ends.

In this sample, this clonotype turned up a few times. The chain couples TRBV4-3 to TRBJ2-7; 8 positions agree with TRBD1. The J segment lost 3 bases and the V segment lost 1 base, leaving 5 bases of the junction unmatched. CDR1 is LGHNA and CDR2 is YSLEER in the germline V gene. This CDR3 is built from 15 residues. For the CDR3, the DNA is TGCGCCAGCAGCCAAGGTGACAGGGGAAGCTACGAGCAGTACTTC. Translating gives CASSQGDRGSYEQYF.

The chain recombines TRBV18 with TRBJ1-1; D is possibly TRBD1 (5 bases). V gave up 1 base and J gave up 0 bases, with 15 bases separating them. Germline-derived CDR1 and CDR2 are KGHSH and LQKENI. The CDR3 runs to 17 residues. The CDR3 DNA reads as TGTGCCAGCTCACCACTCCGGGCCAGGGATTTGAACACTGAAGCTTTCTTT. This gives the protein CASSPLRARDLNTEAFF. Looking up the rest from reference TRBV18 and TRBJ1-1 gives the full variable domain: NAGVMQNPRHLVRRRGQEARLRCSPMKGHSHVYWYRQLPEEGLKFMVYLQKENIIDESGMPKERFSAEFPKEGPSILRIQQVVRGDSAAYFCASSPLRARDLNTEAFFGQGTRLTVV.

This clonotype was seen more than once but under ten times. The rearrangement links TRBV12-3 or TRBV12-4 to TRBJ2-3; 14 bases align to TRBD2. J gave up 6 bases and V 2 bases, and 4 bases lay outside the gene matches. The CDR3 has 16 residues. The CDR3 protein is CASSLLRTSGRDTQYF. The CDR3 nucleotides read TGTGCCAGCAGTTTATTAAGGACTAGCGGGAGGGATACGCAGTATTTT.

This clonotype was detected a few times. The chain recombines TRBV5-1 with TRBJ1-5; TRBD1 might be the D (6 bases). Germline CDR1 and CDR2: SGHRS and YFSETQ. Trimming stripped 2 bases from V and 5 bases from J, with 17 bases between. This CDR3 spans 16 amino acids. The CDR3 nucleotides are TGCGCCAGCAGCTTCCTCAGGGGCGCAGGAGATCAGCCCCAGCATTTT. Amino acid sequence: CASSFLRGAGDQPQHF.

This clonotype was seen only a few times. The chain is built from TRBV7-9 and TRBJ2-1, with unresolved D. There are 13 residues in the CDR3. Trimming removed 4 bases from V and 7 bases from J, with 11 bases in between. Per the germline V gene, CDR1 is SEHNR and CDR2 is FQNEAQ (reference sequence). The CDR3 spells CASSSQPGNEQFF. CDR3 in DNA: TGTGCCAGCAGCTCCCAACCCGGGAATGAGCAGTTCTTC.

Only a few counts were recorded for this clonotype. The V gene is TRBV5-6, the J gene TRBJ2-1; D unresolved. Germline CDR1 SGHDT, CDR2 YYEEEE. V lost 0 bases, J lost 7 bases, and 8 bases lay in between. This CDR3 is 13 amino acids long. The CDR3 DNA reads TGTGCCAGCAGCTTGGCCACGCAGAATGAGCAGTTCTTC. This translates into CASSLATQNEQFF.

This clonotype turned up a few times. This chain links TRBV6-4 with TRBJ1-1; TRBD1 aligns across 9 bases. V shed 8 bases and J 3 bases; nucleotides not matched to a gene: 7. In germline, CDR1 is MRHNA, CDR2 SNTAGT. This CDR3 is built from 14 residues. The CDR3 coding sequence is TGTGCCAGCTCTAAGACAGGGGGTGACACTGAAGCTTTCTTT. Its protein is CASSKTGGDTEAFF.

The gene calls are TRBV14 and TRBJ2-5, with 8 bases identical to TRBD2. Germline V gene data show CDR1 as SGHDN and CDR2 as FVKESK. The CDR3 length is 17 residues. With 0 bases clipped from V and 5 bases from J, the junction kept 11 bases outside the gene matches. This CDR3 is CASSQDQMAGGRETQYF. CDR3 nucleotide sequence: TGTGCCAGCAGCCAAGATCAAATGGCGGGAGGACGGGAGACCCAGTACTTC. The entire variable domain, with the rest obtained from reference TRBV14 and TRBJ2-5, is as follows: EAGVTQFPSHSVIEKGQTVTLRCDPISGHDNLYWYRRVMGKEIKFLLHFVKESKQDESGMPNNRFLAERTGGTYSTLKVQPAELEDSGVYFCASSQDQMAGGRETQYFGPGTRLLVL.

The chain recombines TRBV12-3 or TRBV12-4 with TRBJ2-7; 10 bases fit TRBD1. This CDR3 has 14 amino acids. V lost 6 bases and J lost 7; bases outside the gene matches: 9. The CDR3 region has the DNA TGTGCCAGCAGCACCGGGACAGGGGCTGGAGAGCAGTACTTC. This codes for CASSTGTGAGEQYF.

The V call is TRBV9, the J call TRBJ2-7, with TRBD2 matching 7 bases. V shed 0 bases and J 4 bases; nucleotides not matched to a gene: 19. The CDR3 is made up of 19 amino acids. The germline V gene has CDR1 SGDLS and CDR2 YYNGEE. CDR3 nucleotides: TGTGCCAGCAGCGTAGTCAATCTGTCCGGCGGGAGTTCCAATTACGAGCAGTACTTC. This gives the protein CASSVVNLSGGSSNYEQYF.

This clonotype was observed a handful of times. The genes are TRBV6-5 and TRBJ2-7; the match to TRBD2 covers 9 bases. CDR1 and CDR2 from the germline V gene are MNHEY and SVGAGI. V gave up 0 bases and J gave up 4 bases; unmatched junction bases: 4. The CDR3 loop spans 15 amino acids. The CDR3 region has the DNA TGTGCCAGCAGTTACTCGACTAGCGGTAATTACGAGCAGTACTTC. It translates to CASSYSTSGNYEQYF.

J is TRBJ2-2 and V is TRBV10-3; D is ambiguous. CDR1 and CDR2 (germline): ENHRY, SYGVKD. Trimming removed 4 bases at V and 6 bases at J, with 6 bases between. The CDR3 covers 12 residues. The CDR3 DNA reads as TGTGCCATCAGTGGGCAGCCCGGGGAGCTGTTTTTT. It specifies CAISGQPGELFF.

This clonotype was counted between two and nine times. This chain uses TRBV3-1 with TRBJ1-5; D is ambiguous. This CDR3 is built from 16 residues. The germline CDR1 and CDR2 sequences are LGHDT and YNNKEL (reference sequence). V gave up 0 bases and J gave up 0 bases, with 9 bases separating them. CDR3 amino acids: CASSQDYSSSNQPQHF. CDR3 sequence (DNA): TGTGCCAGCAGCCAAGATTACAGTTCTAGCAATCAGCCCCAGCATTTT. Full variable domain (remainder filled in from reference TRBV3-1 and TRBJ1-5): DTAVSQTPKYLVTQMGNDKSIKCEQNLGHDTMYWYKQDSKKFLKIMFSYNNKELIINETVPNRFSPKSPDKAHLNLHINSLELGDSAVYFCASSQDYSSSNQPQHFGDGTRLSIL.

This clonotype was recorded a few times. This chain links TRBV6-5 with TRBJ1-1, with 8 nucleotides matching TRBD1. The germline V gene has CDR1 MNHEY and CDR2 SVGAGI. The length of the CDR3 is 15 residues. V trimming: 5 bases; J trimming: 5 bases; junction bases outside the gene matches: 10. The CDR3 nucleotides are TGTGCCAGCAGTCCACTCGGGACAGGAGGAACTGAAGCTTTCTTT. Protein sequence: CASSPLGTGGTEAFF.

V gene TRBV10-3 combines with J gene TRBJ2-7, with D unresolved. CDR3 size: 15 residues. Trimming cost V 0 bases and J 7 bases, with 16 bases left between them. Germline-derived CDR1 and CDR2 are ENHRY and SYGVKD. The CDR3 protein is CAISESDTGWIEQYF. The CDR3 coding sequence is TGTGCCATCAGTGAGTCTGACACCGGATGGATTGAGCAGTACTTC.

This clonotype showed up just a few times. CDR3 in amino acids: CASSQQTGGELFF. The DNA for the CDR3 is TGTGCCAGCAGCCAACAAACAGGGGGGGAGCTGTTTTTT. The gene calls are TRBV5-4 and TRBJ2-2, with a possible D match to TRBD1 (6 bases). This CDR3 region has 13 residues. The V end was cut by 4 bases, the J end by 8 bases, with 12 bases between. CDR1 is SGHNT, CDR2 YYREEE, per germline (reference sequence).

V usage is TRBV7-9 and J usage is TRBJ2-7; 8 bases are shared with TRBD1. CDR3 size: 14 residues. From germline, CDR1 is SEHNR and CDR2 FQNEAQ (reference sequence). The V and J ends lost 7 bases and 0 bases, in that order; junction bases with no gene match: 5. The CDR3 spells CASTLGTGSYEQYF. In nucleotides, the CDR3 is TGTGCCAGCACCCTGGGGACAGGCTCCTACGAGCAGTACTTC.

The chain employs TRBV7-8 and TRBJ1-3; D is undetermined. The V gene's germline CDR1 is SGHVS and CDR2 FQNEAQ. Trimming pared 7 bases from V and 0 bases from J, leaving 13 bases between. The CDR3 is 15 residues long. This CDR3 reads CASTWAVNSGNTIYF. In nucleotides, the CDR3 is TGTGCCAGCACTTGGGCGGTCAACTCTGGAAACACCATATATTTT.